The sequence of this T cell receptor beta chain was determined in a study of T cells in Graves' hyperthyroidism and ophthalmopathy. General study results and limits: Ophthalmopathy was predicted by the model a median of roughly 6.6 months ahead of onset. Most expanded thyroid clonotypes above 0.001 also appeared in blood.

A word on this clonotype: As yet, its antigen is unknown.

Regions amplified from RNA transcripts were the TCR beta CDR3 regions. In the first-round RT-PCR of the TCR CDR3, the HTBI primer set was used. Each CDR3 protein gets one entry after TCRdb re-called the multiplex PCR reads with MiXCR. Among approximately 430,000 distinct CDR3 sequences listed, around 14% were seen once. From germline, CDR1 is KGHDR and CDR2 SFDVKD. The CDR3 runs to 16 residues. The J segment lost 2 bases and the V segment lost 5 bases, leaving 11 bases of the junction unmatched. The clonotype was recovered from a woman between 18 and 29 years old with Graves' hyperthyroidism. The specimen sequenced was blood. V is TRBV24-1 and J is TRBJ2-7; the match to TRBD1 covers 7 bases. The CDR3 loop reads CATSGSSDRAPYEQYF. For the CDR3, the DNA is TGTGCCACCAGTGGCTCCTCAGACAGGGCCCCCTACGAGCAGTACTTC.